This T cell receptor (beta chain) emerged from a study of blood T cell repertoires in COVID-19. About the research overall: Acute and convalescent COVID-19 specimens originated in the United States, Italy and Spain. PBMCs, B-cell-depleted T cells, or T cells provided the cDNA or gDNA that made up the material.

Germline V gene lookup returns CDR1 SGDLS and CDR2 YYNGEE. V lost 1 base and J lost 0, with 5 bases in between. This CDR3 contains 14 residues. In the original analysis: It was from reference gene primer amplification that nucleated cell counts were estimated. Libraries were prepared by immunoSEQ multiplex PCR; TCRdb keeps only in-frame clonotypes and omits some of them. The V and J calls and clone size were taken over from that table, and D and trimming were inferred from the DNA. This table holds some 240,000 clones, about four fifths found once. Sequenced material: peripheral blood. This clonotype was sampled from an elderly woman with acute or convalescent COVID-19. This rearrangement joins TRBV9 to TRBJ1-3; D uncertain. This chain's CDR3 is CASSVSVSGNTIYF. DNA for the CDR3: TGTGCCAGCAGCGTATCCGTCTCTGGAAACACCATATATTTT.